This is a list of T cell receptor beta chains from one sample in a study of early T cells in non-severe SARS-CoV-2 infection. Each CDR3 protein is one row after TCRdb ran MiXCR on the 5' RACE reads. The data show around 76,000 distinct CDR3 sequences, more than 9% seen once. The sequencing sample was made of whole blood. The receptors were gathered from an adult who was a healthcare worker with PCR-confirmed SARS-CoV-2 infection or an uninfected control (not recorded which). Both conserved end residues are part of each CDR3. Each record gives: J gene, V gene, CDR3 protein.

TRBJ1-2 TRBV6-1 CASTVGGWYGYTF
TRBJ2-7 TRBV5-1 CASSSTPPSYEQYF
TRBJ2-2 TRBV4-2 CASSHPSGSVNTGELFF
TRBJ1-3 TRBV3-1 CASSLPPGRGNTIYF
TRBJ2-1 TRBV5-1 CASSQTGRHNEQFF
TRBJ2-7 TRBV10-3 CAISEFQIKNYEQYF
TRBJ2-7 TRBV7-2 CASSFAAIEQYF
TRBJ2-1 TRBV5-1 CASSLGQPVADEQFF
TRBJ1-2 TRBV28 CASSQGGQVNYGYTF
TRBJ2-1 TRBV20-1 CSAREPGLANEQFF
TRBJ2-1 TRBV29-1 CSAPLAGNEQFF
TRBJ2-2 TRBV5-6 CASSLSRTGDTGELFF
TRBJ2-5 TRBV7-2 CASSFSGDGETQYF
TRBJ2-7 TRBV30 CAWGPGTERYEQYF
TRBJ2-1 TRBV24-1 CATRPTGTRNEQFF
TRBJ1-1 TRBV5-1 CASSLGTRTGATEAFF
TRBJ1-1 TRBV6-6 CASSYGEGSTEAFF
TRBJ2-1 TRBV7-8 CASSRGGSGRLYNEQFF